The 25 T cell receptor beta chains given below trace back to one sample, sequenced in a study of T cell responses to AZD1222 COVID-19 vaccine. The assay was immunoSEQ multiplex PCR, and TCRdb's table has in-frame clones only and misses some. The sample lists some 140,000 clones, 85% to 95% occurring once. This specimen consisted of peripheral blood, obtained on day 0 of AZD1222 vaccination. The receptors were gathered from an adult in good health.

The J gene is TRBJ2-2, the V gene TRBV5-4; D is uncertain. This CDR3 is built from 14 residues. Trimming left V 7 bases short and J 0 bases short, with 10 bases between. Germline V CDR1 and CDR2: SGHNT, YYREEE (reference sequence). The CDR3 DNA reads as TGTGCCAGCGGCCGCTCGTCGAACACCGGGGAGCTGTTTTTT. This gives the protein CASGRSSNTGELFF.

The rearrangement links TRBV27 to TRBJ2-1; maybe TRBD1 (6 bases). The CDR3 spans 13 residues. V lost 2 bases to trimming and J lost 10 bases, with 12 bases between them. From germline, CDR1 is MNHEY and CDR2 SMNVEV (reference sequence). DNA for the CDR3: TGTGCCAGCAGTTTACTTGGGGGCCTAGAGCAGTTCTTC. Protein sequence: CASSLLGGLEQFF.

The rearrangement links TRBV7-9 to TRBJ2-1; 14 positions agree with TRBD2. Germline lookup yields CDR1 SEHNR and CDR2 FQNEAQ (reference sequence). Unmatched junction bases numbered 9, after V lost 5 bases and J lost 6 bases. This CDR3 comprises 17 residues. DNA for the CDR3: TGTGCCAGCAGCAAGGCGGGACTAGCGGGAGAAGTCAATGAGCAGTTCTTC. This codes for CASSKAGLAGEVNEQFF. The full variable domain, its missing parts supplied by reference TRBV7-9 and TRBJ2-1, is DTGVSQNPRHKITKRGQNVTFRCDPISEHNRLYWYRQTLGQGPEFLTYFQNEAQLEKSRLLSDRFSAERPKGSFSTLEIQRTEQGDSAMYLCASSKAGLAGEVNEQFFGPGTRLTVL.

Here the CDR3 reads CASSWDAEVKLFF. The CDR3 DNA reads TGTGCCAGCAGCTGGGACGCGGAGGTAAAACTGTTTTTT. This sequence joins TRBV2 and TRBJ1-4; possibly TRBD1 for D (5 bases). The V and J ends lost 6 bases and 10 bases respectively, with 15 bases between them. The CDR3 spans 13 residues. Germline CDR1 and CDR2: SNHLY and FYNNEI.

V is TRBV11-3 and J is TRBJ2-1, with D tentatively TRBD1 (5 bases). The CDR3 is 15 amino acids. V gave up 5 bases and J gave up 3 bases, with 14 bases separating them. Germline V gene data show CDR1 as SGHNT and CDR2 as YENEEA. The CDR3 bases are TGTGCCAGCAGCCTGGGGCTACTCATCTACAATGAGCAGTTCTTC. This codes for CASSLGLLIYNEQFF.

This chain's CDR3 is CASSPTASKGYTF. The DNA for the CDR3 is TGTGCCAGCAGTCCCACCGCCTCGAAGGGCTACACCTTC. The chain links TRBV6-5 to TRBJ1-2; no definite D call. This CDR3 region has 13 residues. Trimming pared 5 bases from V and 8 bases from J, leaving 15 bases between. CDR1 is MNHEY, CDR2 SVGAGI, per germline.

The chain combines TRBV2 with TRBJ2-7, with 7 nucleotides matching TRBD1. Losses at the gene ends were 10 bases for V and 2 bases for J; bases not matched to a gene: 5. Germline CDR1 SNHLY, CDR2 FYNNEI. The CDR3 consists of 12 residues. The DNA for the CDR3 is TGTGCCACCGGGACAGATACCTACGAGCAGTACTTC. It yields the protein CATGTDTYEQYF.

J is TRBJ1-2 and V is TRBV11-2; 7 nucleotides align to TRBD1. The CDR3 loop spans 13 amino acids. Germline trimming cut 7 bases from V and 5 bases from J; bases unmatched to any gene: 7. Germline V gene lookup returns CDR1 SGHAT and CDR2 FQNNGV. The CDR3 region is CASTSLRGYGYTF. CDR3 bases: TGTGCCAGCACTAGTCTCAGGGGGTATGGCTACACCTTC. Full variable domain (rest looked up from reference TRBV11-2 and TRBJ1-2): EAGVAQSPRYKIIEKRQSVAFWCNPISGHATLYWYQQILGQGPKLLIQFQNNGVVDDSQLPKDRFSAERLKGVDSTLKIQPAKLEDSAVYLCASTSLRGYGYTFGSGTRLTVV.

This clone was picked up one time. The chain recombines TRBV6-6 with TRBJ2-7, with a possible D match to TRBD2 (6 bases). Germline V lookup: CDR1 MNHNY, CDR2 SVGAGI (reference sequence). Trimming took 0 bases from V and 5 from J, leaving 8 bases between them. The CDR3 covers 13 residues. Here the CDR3 reads CASSYSRGNEQYF. The DNA of the CDR3 is TGTGCCAGCAGTTACTCTCGGGGGAACGAGCAGTACTTC.

The chain links TRBV11-2 to TRBJ2-7; D might be TRBD2 (5 bases). Germline V lookup: CDR1 SGHAT, CDR2 FQNNGV. The CDR3 is 16 residues long. Trimming shortened V by 2 bases and J by 2 bases, and 16 bases separated the two germline ends. This CDR3 reads CASSLRISGIAYEQYF. The CDR3 coding sequence is TGTGCCAGCAGCTTAAGGATTTCGGGGATCGCCTACGAGCAGTACTTC.

V is TRBV7-2 and J is TRBJ1-1; D perhaps matches TRBD1 (6 bases). Germline CDR1 and CDR2: SGHTA and FQGNSA. Between the trimmed V and J ends, which lost 5 bases and 11 bases, there was a span of 15 bases. The CDR3 has 12 amino acids. This CDR3 reads CASSREAGVAFF. CDR3 nucleotide sequence: TGTGCCAGCAGCCGAGAGGCAGGGGTGGCTTTCTTT.

The chain couples TRBV3-1 (or the pseudogene TRBV3-2) to TRBJ2-4; a weak D match, TRBD1 (6 bases). V lost 4 bases and J lost 8, with 21 bases in between. The CDR3 is made up of 16 amino acids. The germline gives CDR1 LGHDT, CDR2 YNNKEL (reference sequence). In DNA form, the CDR3 reads TGTGCCAGCAGCCCCCTCCCGGGACATGATATGCACATTCAGTACTTC. Its translation is CASSPLPGHDMHIQYF.

The chain has TRBV30 and TRBJ1-1; 8 nucleotides match TRBD1. The CDR3 covers 13 residues. Trimming cost V 3 bases and J 8 bases; bases outside gene matches: 8. Germline CDR1 and CDR2: GTSNPN and SVGIG (reference sequence). The DNA for the CDR3 is TGTGCCTGGAGATCAGGACAGGGTCTCGAAGCTTTCTTT. Translated: CAWRSGQGLEAFF.

The DNA of the CDR3 is TGTGCCAGCAGTTACGGGACAGGGGCTTCACCCCTCCACTTT. It yields the protein CASSYGTGASPLHF. J is TRBJ1-6 and V is TRBV6-5, with 10 bases that match TRBD1. CDR1 and CDR2 from the germline V gene are MNHEY and SVGAGI. V shed 2 bases, J shed 9 bases, and the junction held 1 base outside the gene matches. CDR3 length equals 14 residues.

This clone has ten or more counts. The rearrangement uses TRBV4-2 and TRBJ2-7; 9 nucleotides align to TRBD1. Germline lookup yields CDR1 LGHNA and CDR2 YNFKEQ. The junction had 5 bases not matched to a gene; V was cut back by 1 base and J by 4 bases. The CDR3 totals 15 residues. The CDR3 region is CASSQGTGEMYEQYF. In DNA form, the CDR3 reads TGTGCCAGCAGCCAAGGGACAGGGGAGATGTACGAGCAGTACTTC.

The chain links TRBV28 to TRBJ1-5; D unresolved. V shed 3 bases and J shed 1 base, with 10 bases lying between them. CDR3 length: 15 residues. Germline CDR1 MDHEN, CDR2 SYDVKM. The CDR3 nucleotides read TGTGCCAGCAGTTTCAAGGTTGAGAGCAATCAGCCCCAGCATTTT. Encoded protein: CASSFKVESNQPQHF.

In this sample, this clone turned up once. The chain joins TRBV6-5 to TRBJ2-1; D possibly uses TRBD1 or TRBD2 (6 bases each). With 6 bases removed from V and 5 bases from J, the gap between germline ends came to 14 bases. Germline CDR1 reads MNHEY; CDR2 reads SVGAGI. CDR3 length: 14 amino acids. The CDR3 is CASRHRGLHNEQFF. CDR3 nucleotides: TGTGCCAGCAGGCACCGGGGGCTCCACAATGAGCAGTTCTTC.

The rearrangement uses TRBV6-5 and TRBJ2-7; D unresolved. V was trimmed by 0 bases and J by 3 bases, leaving 15 bases between them. The germline gives CDR1 MNHEY, CDR2 SVGAGI. The CDR3 is made up of 16 amino acids. This CDR3 is CASSYSQVRLGYEQYF. The CDR3 nucleotides are TGTGCCAGCAGTTACTCCCAAGTCAGGCTGGGCTACGAGCAGTACTTC.

The V gene is TRBV6-1, the J gene TRBJ1-6, with D unresolved. The CDR3 sequence is 15 residues long. CDR1 is MNHNS, CDR2 SASEGT, per germline. V lost 1 base and J 9 bases, leaving 13 bases between the germline ends. This CDR3 reads CASSEDLSAGSPLHF. The CDR3 coding sequence is TGTGCCAGCAGTGAAGATCTGTCGGCAGGTTCACCCCTCCACTTT.

This chain uses TRBV29-1 with TRBJ2-3; 11 nucleotides agree with TRBD2. The CDR3 is 14 amino acids. Germline-derived CDR1 and CDR2 are SQVTM and ANQGSEA. Trimming at V came to 6 bases and at J to 2 bases, leaving 4 bases not matched to a gene. CDR3 coding DNA: TGCAGCGTGGGGGGACTAGCGGCCACAGATACGCAGTATTTT. It specifies CSVGGLAATDTQYF.

This clone was found once. The rearrangement joins TRBV7-9 to TRBJ2-1, with unresolved D. CDR3 length: 18 amino acids. Germline CDR1 and CDR2: SEHNR and FQNEAQ (reference sequence). Trimming took off 5 bases at V and 2 bases at J, with 22 bases between the two ends. CDR3 region: CASSPVPTSRSPYNEQFF. The DNA for the CDR3 is TGTGCCAGCAGCCCCGTCCCAACGTCGAGGTCCCCCTACAATGAGCAGTTCTTC.

The V gene is TRBV18, the J gene TRBJ1-6; 7 bases line up with TRBD1. The V and J ends lost 3 bases and 7 bases, in that order; junction bases with no gene match: 6. Germline V gives CDR1 KGHSH, CDR2 LQKENI. This CDR3 has 15 amino acids. The CDR3 region is CASSPQGQLNSPLHF. The CDR3, as DNA: TGTGCCAGCTCACCGCAGGGACAGTTAAATTCACCCCTCCACTTT.

The V gene is TRBV6-5, the J gene TRBJ2-7; D gene unclear. This CDR3 is 15 amino acids long. CDR1 MNHEY and CDR2 SVGAGI come from the germline V gene. Trimming left V 0 bases short and J 4 bases short, with 13 bases between. The CDR3 nucleotides are TGTGCCAGCAGTTACTCTATTCTCATGAGTTACGAGCAGTACTTC. This encodes CASSYSILMSYEQYF.

This clone was observed a handful of times. The chain is built from TRBV30 and TRBJ1-2, with TRBD1 as a possible D gene (5 bases). V was pared by 3 bases and J by 3 bases, with 17 bases between. CDR3 length: 15 amino acids. Germline CDR1 and CDR2: GTSNPN and SVGIG (reference sequence). Here the CDR3 DNA reads TGTGCCTGGAGGGCCACAGGAGGGCTTCACTATGGCTACACCTTC. Residues: CAWRATGGLHYGYTF.

This chain links TRBV5-4 with TRBJ2-7; maybe TRBD1 (5 bases). Germline V lookup: CDR1 SGHNT, CDR2 YYREEE (reference sequence). The germline V and J ends were trimmed by 2 bases and 6 bases, with 15 bases remaining between them. The CDR3 has 14 residues. CDR3 in DNA: TGTGCCAGCAGCTTCGGACAAGGGTATTTCGAGCAGTACTTC. Its protein is CASSFGQGYFEQYF.